The clone carrying this TCR beta chain was counted a few times. Its target is not known. PCR amplification relied on 60 Vbeta primers (plus 13 Jbeta primers). Libraries were prepared by immunoSEQ multiplex PCR; TCRdb keeps only in-frame clonotypes and omits some of them. The sample contains under 95,000 clones, around 75% of which appear only once. The sample belongs to a study of cytomegalovirus exposure and HLA in healthy donors. Study outcomes and limitations: As a later analysis showed, a missense DCLRE1C variant was linked to trimming of TCR beta V- and J-genes. Immune exposure information available was restricted to CMV serostatus.

CDR1 and CDR2 from the germline V gene are SGHNT and YENEEA. V gave up 6 bases and J gave up 4 bases; unmatched junction bases: 3. The CDR3 spans 13 residues. Sequences were obtained from PBMCs. V gene TRBV11-3 combines with J gene TRBJ2-3; 8 bases are a match to TRBD1. The sequence came from a woman in her 40s in good health and CMV-seropositive. Written as DNA, the CDR3 is TGTGCCAGCAGTACAGGGGGATCAGATACGCAGTATTTT. Protein product: CASSTGGSDTQYF.